The entry that follows covers one TCR beta chain sequence. Germline V gene data show CDR1 as SGHRS and CDR2 as YFSETQ. The CDR3 is made up of 14 amino acids. Trimming at V came to 0 bases and at J to 7 bases, leaving 6 bases not matched to a gene. This specimen comes from a study of T-cell reconstitution after alpha-beta-depleted transplantation in children. Construction of the TCRbeta library involved unique molecular identifiers. TCRdb processed the PCR reads anew with MiXCR; each CDR3 protein has one entry. This sample has some 490,000 distinct CDR3 sequences, with 12% found just once. The chain is built from TRBV5-1 and TRBJ1-2, with 7 bases aligning to TRBD1. The specimen was PBMCs from the stem cell graft donor, collected from the stem cell graft. This receptor was identified in a human donor who donated a stem cell graft to a child with combined immunodeficiency. DNA of the CDR3: TGCGCCAGCAGCTTGGACAGGGGTAGGAGTGGCTACACCTTC. This codes for CASSLDRGRSGYTF.